A selection of T cell receptor beta chains follows, all from one sample in a study of T cell repertoires in cytomegalovirus infection. MiXCR, run by TCRdb on the reads, gives a single entry per CDR3 protein. The sample contains some 320,000 distinct CDR3 sequences, just under 30% of which appear only once. Their antigens remain unidentified. This sample comprised cultured PBMCs, obtained from culture after CMV antigen stimulation. The receptors were sampled from a human donor in good health (CMV status not recorded). Some clones in this sample may be carry-over from other donors' samples. Both conserved end residues are trimmed from each CDR3. Fields, in order: V gene, J gene, CDR3 protein.

v_gene: TRBV25-1; j_gene: TRBJ1-6; CDR3aa: ASSDGGGGHSPLH
v_gene: TRBV27; j_gene: TRBJ2-3; CDR3aa: ASSLPSGSTDTQY
v_gene: TRBV12-3/TRBV12-4; j_gene: TRBJ1-6; CDR3aa: ASSSERQLNSPLH
v_gene: TRBV12-3/TRBV12-4; j_gene: TRBJ2-7; CDR3aa: ASSLEVGGGAYEQY
v_gene: TRBV7-2; j_gene: TRBJ2-2; CDR3aa: ASSLEGSRELF
v_gene: TRBV18; j_gene: TRBJ1-1; CDR3aa: ASSLGTGEAF
v_gene: TRBV7-1; j_gene: TRBJ2-5; CDR3aa: ASRTGTGEETQY
v_gene: TRBV12-3/TRBV12-4; j_gene: TRBJ1-1; CDR3aa: ASSFRGQGRAF
v_gene: TRBV5-1; j_gene: TRBJ2-3; CDR3aa: ASSLMGPSDNTDTQY
v_gene: TRBV4-2; j_gene: TRBJ1-2; CDR3aa: ASSPPAGTENYGYT
v_gene: TRBV12-3/TRBV12-4; j_gene: TRBJ2-1; CDR3aa: ATLSSYNEQF
v_gene: TRBV28; j_gene: TRBJ2-1; CDR3aa: ASRRRLAGGPGEQF
v_gene: TRBV2; j_gene: TRBJ1-2; CDR3aa: ASSRTGGAYGYT
v_gene: TRBV5-6; j_gene: TRBJ2-7; CDR3aa: ASSLIGGGYYEQY
v_gene: TRBV28; j_gene: TRBJ1-5; CDR3aa: ASSPLQTQLNQPQH
v_gene: TRBV6-6; j_gene: TRBJ1-2; CDR3aa: ASSYSPRAGVGEGYT
v_gene: TRBV19; j_gene: TRBJ1-1; CDR3aa: ASSMSLSRAGMNTEAF
v_gene: TRBV4-3; j_gene: TRBJ1-1; CDR3aa: ASSQERGTF
v_gene: TRBV7-6; j_gene: TRBJ2-5; CDR3aa: ASSLSWARDRRSGETQY
v_gene: TRBV6-1; j_gene: TRBJ2-7; CDR3aa: ASSPGFYEQY